These 20 T cell receptor beta chains were all obtained from the same sample, sequenced in a study of control samples from healthy donors and cancer patients. Clones were read by immunoSEQ multiplex PCR, and TCRdb kept only the in-frame ones, dropping some. This table holds about 130,000 clones, roughly 94% found once. The sequenced sample was PBMCs. These receptors were obtained from a man aged 60-69 years with colorectal cancer.

This clone was observed a single time. The rearrangement links TRBV28 to TRBJ1-5; D ambiguous. Trimming shortened V by 6 bases and J by 5 bases, and 14 bases separated the two germline ends. Germline CDR1 MDHEN, CDR2 SYDVKM. CDR3 length: 14 residues. The CDR3 DNA is TGTGCCAGCAGCCCAAACGGCAATTATCAGCCCCAGCATTTT. It codes for CASSPNGNYQPQHF.

This sequence joins TRBV30 and TRBJ1-2; TRBD1 is a possible D gene (5 bases). This CDR3 region has 14 residues. The V end lost 1 base, the J end lost 0 bases, and 9 bases lay between the germline ends. Per the germline V gene, CDR1 is GTSNPN and CDR2 is SVGIG (reference sequence). CDR3 DNA: TGTGCCTGGAGTGAGTTCAGGGCTAACTATGGCTACACCTTC. Translated, it gives CAWSEFRANYGYTF.

The chain couples TRBV27 to TRBJ2-2; 7 nucleotides match TRBD1. The CDR3 runs 17 residues. Germline trimming cut 6 bases from V and 2 bases from J; bases unmatched to any gene: 12. Germline CDR1 reads MNHEY; CDR2 reads SMNVEV (reference sequence). The CDR3 here is CASSRDPGQTNTGELFF. In DNA form, the CDR3 reads TGTGCCAGCAGCAGGGACCCGGGACAGACAAACACCGGGGAGCTGTTTTTT.

The chain uses TRBV7-8 and TRBJ2-5; 11 bases map to TRBD1. The CDR3 length is 16 residues. J lost 5 bases, V lost 5 bases, and 10 bases had no gene match. From germline, CDR1 is SGHVS and CDR2 FQNEAQ. CDR3 coding DNA: TGTGCCAGCAGCCGGAGAATGGGACAGGGGGGGGAGACCCAGTACTTC. Protein product: CASSRRMGQGGETQYF.

The rearrangement links TRBV27 to TRBJ2-4; unclear D gene. Trimming shortened V by 5 bases and J by 4 bases, and 15 bases separated the two germline ends. CDR1 is MNHEY, CDR2 SMNVEV, per germline (reference sequence). The CDR3 contains 15 residues. The CDR3 region has the DNA TGTGCCAGCAGTCTTTCCGGGTTTGCAAAAAACATTCAGTACTTC. It is translated as CASSLSGFAKNIQYF.

This chain links TRBV5-1 with TRBJ2-7; D is possibly TRBD2 (6 bases). The length of the CDR3 is 14 residues. V was shortened by 0 bases and J by 0 bases, with 7 bases between the two germline ends. The germline CDR1 and CDR2 sequences are SGHRS and YFSETQ. The CDR3 protein is CASSLDGSSYEQYF. The CDR3 DNA is TGCGCCAGCAGCTTGGACGGGAGCTCCTACGAGCAGTACTTC.

This clone was observed once. The CDR3 loop reads CASSRKRVMETTEAFF. CDR3 DNA: TGCGCCAGCAGCCGAAAAAGGGTAATGGAAACCACTGAAGCTTTCTTT. The chain carries TRBV5-1 and TRBJ1-1; D remains ambiguous. V was cut by 4 bases and J by 4 bases, with 20 bases left in between. The CDR3 has 16 amino acids. Germline loops: CDR1 SGHRS, CDR2 YFSETQ.

The rearrangement links TRBV27 to TRBJ1-1; possible D gene TRBD1, 5 bases. Trimming removed 4 bases from V and 2 bases from J, with 8 bases in between. The CDR3 contains 13 residues. The germline CDR1 and CDR2 sequences are MNHEY and SMNVEV (reference sequence). The CDR3 sequence: CASSWRGNTEAFF. The CDR3 DNA sequence: TGTGCCAGCAGTTGGAGGGGAAACACTGAAGCTTTCTTT.

The DNA for the CDR3 is TGTGCCAGCAGCTCCAGACAGGGGGCCGGGCCCCATGAAGCTTTCTTT. This codes for CASSSRQGAGPHEAFF. The gene calls are TRBV7-2 and TRBJ1-1; 10 bases map to TRBD1. The CDR3 is made up of 16 amino acids. V gave up 4 bases and J gave up 7 bases; unmatched junction bases: 12. Germline V gives CDR1 SGHTA, CDR2 FQGNSA.

V and J are TRBV5-1 and TRBJ2-5; TRBD2 is a possible D gene (6 bases). CDR1 and CDR2 from the germline V gene are SGHRS and YFSETQ. CDR3 length: 14 amino acids. V lost 6 bases to trimming and J lost 2 bases, with 14 bases between them. The CDR3, as DNA: TGCGCCAGCATGTCAGGGACTGCACAAGAGACCCAGTACTTC. It codes for CASMSGTAQETQYF.

V gene TRBV7-2 combines with J gene TRBJ2-3; 9 bases are a match to TRBD1. The length of the CDR3 is 17 residues. V lost 5 bases to trimming and J lost 4 bases; unmatched junction nucleotides: 13. Germline CDR1 and CDR2: SGHTA and FQGNSA. The CDR3 loop reads CASSLFPGQGFADTQYF. CDR3 DNA sequence: TGTGCCAGCAGCCTCTTTCCGGGACAGGGTTTTGCAGATACGCAGTATTTT.

This chain connects TRBV28 to TRBJ1-3; tentatively, D is TRBD1 (5 bases). Germline CDR1 reads MDHEN; CDR2 reads SYDVKM. CDR3 size: 15 residues. V was trimmed by 4 bases and J by 4 bases, leaving 14 bases between them. The CDR3 DNA is TGTGCCAGCAGTTCAGACAGAGTCCCCGGAAACACCATATATTTT. Translation gives CASSSDRVPGNTIYF.

The V gene is TRBV4-1, the J gene TRBJ2-5; D not certain. This CDR3 is built from 14 residues. Trimming pared 6 bases from V and 0 bases from J, leaving 11 bases between. Germline V gene sequence: CDR1 MGHRA, CDR2 YSYEKL. The CDR3, as DNA: TGCGCCAGCAGTCGAGGAGACTACCAAGAGACCCAGTACTTC. Protein product: CASSRGDYQETQYF.

The chain is built from TRBV4-1 and TRBJ1-2; 9 bases are shared with TRBD1. In germline, CDR1 is MGHRA, CDR2 YSYEKL. The CDR3 runs 18 residues. The trim removed 1 base at V and 7 bases at J, leaving 16 bases unmatched. The CDR3 here is CASSQGDRVVTTEGGYTF. The CDR3 DNA is TGCGCCAGCAGCCAAGGGGACAGGGTAGTGACTACGGAAGGTGGCTACACCTTC.

The chain couples TRBV10-3 to TRBJ1-2, with 8 bases fitting TRBD1. Germline trimming cut 0 bases from V and 4 bases from J; bases unmatched to any gene: 1. CDR3 size: 14 residues. From germline, CDR1 is ENHRY and CDR2 SYGVKD. The CDR3 here is CAISESGQGYGYTF. DNA of the CDR3: TGTGCCATCAGTGAGTCAGGACAGGGCTATGGCTACACCTTC.

This clone has a single count. The chain couples TRBV3-1 (or the pseudogene TRBV3-2) to TRBJ2-3; maybe TRBD2 (6 bases). Trimming shortened V by 2 bases and J by 5 bases, and 8 bases separated the two germline ends. The CDR3 is 13 amino acids. Looked up from germline, CDR1 is LGHDT and CDR2 is YNNKEL (reference sequence). The CDR3 coding sequence is TGTGCCAGCAGCCAACAGGGAGGAGATACGCAGTATTTT. This gives the protein CASSQQGGDTQYF.

In the case of this clone: This sample also contains other DNA sequences that code for the same CDR3. The rearrangement uses TRBV5-1 and TRBJ2-3; D might be TRBD1 or TRBD2, each matching 5 bases. Trimming left V 4 bases short and J 2 bases short, with 11 bases between. The CDR3 sequence is 14 residues long. Looked up from germline, CDR1 is SGHRS and CDR2 is YFSETQ. The CDR3, as DNA: TGCGCCAGCAGCCCCGGGACCGCCACAGATACGCAGTATTTT. Translating gives CASSPGTATDTQYF.

V usage is TRBV5-1 and J usage is TRBJ1-4, with TRBD1 identical over 10 bases. CDR1 and CDR2 from the germline V gene are SGHRS and YFSETQ. The CDR3 runs to 14 residues. The ends lost 4 bases at V and 8 bases at J; junction bases unmatched: 5. CDR3 in amino acids: CASSRGQGTEKLFF. DNA of the CDR3: TGCGCCAGCAGCCGGGGACAGGGGACAGAAAAACTGTTTTTT.

The V and J genes are TRBV18 and TRBJ2-5, with D tentatively TRBD2 (5 bases). CDR1 is KGHSH and CDR2 is LQKENI in the germline V gene. V was trimmed by 0 bases and J by 4 bases, leaving 12 bases between them. CDR3 size: 15 residues. This chain's CDR3 is CASSPPGDAGETQYF. DNA for the CDR3: TGTGCCAGCTCACCACCAGGTGACGCGGGAGAGACCCAGTACTTC.

The chain uses TRBV3-1 (or the pseudogene TRBV3-2) and TRBJ2-2, with 8 nucleotides matching TRBD1. The CDR3 loop spans 16 amino acids. V shed 0 bases, J shed 4 bases, and the junction held 4 bases outside the gene matches. Germline V gives CDR1 LGHDT, CDR2 YNNKEL (reference sequence). CDR3 region: CASSQEGRGLTGELFF. CDR3 sequence (DNA): TGTGCCAGCAGCCAAGAGGGCAGGGGGCTCACCGGGGAGCTGTTTTTT.